The source of this T cell receptor beta chain is a study of T cell responses to AZD1222 COVID-19 vaccine. Study-wide findings and caveats: Among the donors, most were white British and more were female, and clonal diversity was possibly underestimated.

Some clones are missing from TCRdb's copy, which holds only in-frame ones; the method was immunoSEQ multiplex PCR. This sample has just over 90,000 clones, with more than 80% found just once. The germline gives CDR1 MNHEY, CDR2 SMNVEV (reference sequence). The V end lost 6 bases, the J end lost 8 bases, and 14 bases lay between the germline ends. The CDR3 is made up of 13 amino acids. As for this clone: Its antigen is still unknown.

The chain joins TRBV27 to TRBJ2-1; D might be TRBD1 (6 bases). The sample in question was peripheral blood, obtained 28 days after the second AZD1222 dose. This receptor was obtained from an adult who received the AZD1222 COVID-19 vaccine. CDR3 bases: TGTGCCAGCAGCACCAGGGGCAAGGATGAGCAGTTCTTC. Protein: CASSTRGKDEQFF.